This TCR beta chain derives from a study of T-cell reconstitution after alpha-beta-depleted transplantation in children. The sample holds many counts of this clonotype. Construction of the TCRbeta library involved unique molecular identifiers. TCRdb processed the PCR reads anew with MiXCR; each CDR3 protein has one entry. The sample yields around 70,000 distinct CDR3 sequences, approximately 11% seen once. This CDR3 is 15 amino acids long. Trimming left V 0 bases short and J 7 bases short, with 14 bases between. Germline CDR1 is KGHDR and CDR2 is SFDVKD. The V and J genes are TRBV24-1 and TRBJ2-5, with a weak D call TRBD2 (5 bases). The receptor comes from a boy younger than 18 with acute myeloid leukemia, due to receive a stem cell transplant. The sample here was PBMCs, taken before TCRalphabeta/CD19-depleted stem cell transplant. Here the CDR3 reads CATSDLQAPGGTQYF. In DNA form, the CDR3 reads TGTGCCACCAGTGATTTGCAGGCCCCAGGAGGGACCCAGTACTTC.